One sample yielded the 8 T cell receptor beta chains listed below, sequenced in a study of identical twins' blood T cells. TCRdb processed the 5' RACE reads anew with MiXCR; each CDR3 protein has one entry. The sample shows roughly 380,000 distinct CDR3 sequences, around 30% of them seen only once. The material sequenced was PBMCs. The source is a woman aged 18-49 years in good health.

CDR3 residues: CSAREEKGGVDYGYTF. The CDR3 DNA reads TGCAGTGCTAGAGAGGAGAAGGGGGGCGTCGACTATGGCTACACCTTC. The chain uses TRBV20-1 and TRBJ1-2; a possible D gene is TRBD1 (6 bases). CDR3 length equals 16 residues. V was shortened by 0 bases and J by 3 bases, with 17 bases between the two germline ends. From germline, CDR1 is DFQATT and CDR2 SNEGSKA (reference sequence).

This clonotype came up a few times. Compared with germline, one end of the junction differs, possibly owing to a read error. V and J are TRBV12-3 or TRBV12-4 and TRBJ1-1; perhaps TRBD1 as D (6 bases). The CDR3 sequence is 15 residues long. CDR3 sequence: CASSFRRGLSTEASF. The CDR3 nucleotides read TGTGCCAGCAGTTTCCGGCGGGGGCTGAGCACTGAAGCTTCCTTT.

This clonotype was counted many times. The rearrangement links TRBV18 to TRBJ2-2; D perhaps matches TRBD1 (5 bases). V lost 5 bases and J 7 bases, leaving 8 bases between the germline ends. Germline loops: CDR1 KGHSH, CDR2 LQKENI. This CDR3 region has 12 residues. The CDR3: CASSNQGGELFF. Written as DNA, the CDR3 is TGTGCCAGCTCAAACCAGGGCGGGGAGCTGTTTTTT.

This clonotype occurred a few times. This chain links TRBV12-3 or TRBV12-4 with TRBJ1-2; 8 nucleotides line up with TRBD1. With 6 bases clipped from V and 8 bases from J, the junction kept 8 bases outside the gene matches. The CDR3 runs to 13 residues. The CDR3: CASRYLPGGGYTF. The CDR3 coding sequence is TGTGCCAGCAGATATCTCCCAGGGGGCGGCTACACCTTC.

This clonotype was observed a handful of times. V is TRBV2 and J is TRBJ1-5, with 8 bases fitting TRBD1. Germline assignment: CDR1 SNHLY and CDR2 FYNNEI. With V trimmed by 9 bases and J by 6 bases, 7 bases remained unmatched. The CDR3 runs to 13 residues. The CDR3 DNA sequence: TGTGCCAGTTACAGGGGGGTTGGTCAGCCCCAGCATTTT. Protein product: CASYRGVGQPQHF.

The V and J genes are TRBV6-6 and TRBJ1-1; TRBD1 might be the D (6 bases). Germline V gene data show CDR1 as MNHNY and CDR2 as SVGAGI (reference sequence). There are 13 residues in the CDR3. V dropped 7 bases and J dropped 8 bases, with 17 bases sitting between them. CDR3 residues: CASMTSGVGEAFF. For the CDR3, the DNA is TGTGCCAGCATGACCTCAGGGGTCGGAGAAGCTTTCTTT.

This clonotype was counted ten times or more. The J gene is TRBJ1-2, the V gene TRBV20-1, with D perhaps TRBD1 (5 bases). This CDR3 comprises 14 residues. Looked up from germline, CDR1 is DFQATT and CDR2 is SNEGSKA (reference sequence). V dropped 5 bases and J dropped 4 bases, with 17 bases sitting between them. CDR3 in amino acids: CSASELGPFYGYTF. DNA for the CDR3: TGCAGTGCTTCAGAACTGGGACCTTTCTATGGCTACACCTTC.

This clonotype came up a few times. V is TRBV20-1 and J is TRBJ1-4; D remains unclear. Trimming left V 5 bases short and J 0 bases short, with 10 bases between. In germline, CDR1 is DFQATT, CDR2 SNEGSKA (reference sequence). This CDR3 comprises 14 residues. CDR3 residues: CSAEGGATNEKLFF. The DNA of the CDR3 is TGCAGTGCTGAGGGAGGAGCAACTAATGAAAAACTGTTTTTT.